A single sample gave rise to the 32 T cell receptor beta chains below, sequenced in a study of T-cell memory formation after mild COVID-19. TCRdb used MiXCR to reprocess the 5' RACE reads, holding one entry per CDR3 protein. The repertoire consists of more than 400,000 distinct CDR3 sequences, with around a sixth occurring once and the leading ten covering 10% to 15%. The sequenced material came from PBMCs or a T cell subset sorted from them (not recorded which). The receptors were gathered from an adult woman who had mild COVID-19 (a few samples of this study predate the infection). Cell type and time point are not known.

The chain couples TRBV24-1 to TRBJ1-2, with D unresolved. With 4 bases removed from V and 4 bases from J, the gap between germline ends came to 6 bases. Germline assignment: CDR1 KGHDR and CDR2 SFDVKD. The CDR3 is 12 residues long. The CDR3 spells CATSDPTYGYTF. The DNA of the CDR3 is TGTGCCACCAGTGACCCAACCTATGGCTACACCTTC.

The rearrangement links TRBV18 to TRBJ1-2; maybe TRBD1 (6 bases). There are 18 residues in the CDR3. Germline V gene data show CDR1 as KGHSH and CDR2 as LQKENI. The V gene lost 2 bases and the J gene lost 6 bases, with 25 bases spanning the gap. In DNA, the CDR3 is TGTGCCAGCTCACCAAGCGGGCCAGGGGCAAGAGGGGGAAATGGCTACACCTTC. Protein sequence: CASSPSGPGARGGNGYTF.

The CDR3 is CASRQGRSYEQYF. In DNA, the CDR3 is TGTGCCAGCCGACAGGGGAGAAGCTACGAGCAGTACTTC. The rearrangement links TRBV6-1 to TRBJ2-7; 8 bases agree with TRBD1. The CDR3 contains 13 residues. V lost 8 bases, J lost 3 bases, and 6 bases stayed unmatched. From germline, CDR1 is MNHNS and CDR2 SASEGT.

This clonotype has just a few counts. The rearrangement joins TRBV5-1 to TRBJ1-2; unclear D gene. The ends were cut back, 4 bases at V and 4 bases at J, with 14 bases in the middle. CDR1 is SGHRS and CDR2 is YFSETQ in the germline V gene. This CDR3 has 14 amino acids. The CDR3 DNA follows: TGCGCCAGCAGCAAGACCGGGGAAGGCTATGGCTACACCTTC. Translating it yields CASSKTGEGYGYTF.

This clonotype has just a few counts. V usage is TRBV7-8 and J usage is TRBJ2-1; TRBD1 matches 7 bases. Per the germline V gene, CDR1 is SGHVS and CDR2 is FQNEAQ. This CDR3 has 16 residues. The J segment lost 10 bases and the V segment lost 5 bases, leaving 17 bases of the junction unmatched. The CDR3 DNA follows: TGTGCCAGCAGCCCCCCCGGGACAGTCACAAGGAGGGAGCAGTTCTTC. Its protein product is CASSPPGTVTRREQFF.

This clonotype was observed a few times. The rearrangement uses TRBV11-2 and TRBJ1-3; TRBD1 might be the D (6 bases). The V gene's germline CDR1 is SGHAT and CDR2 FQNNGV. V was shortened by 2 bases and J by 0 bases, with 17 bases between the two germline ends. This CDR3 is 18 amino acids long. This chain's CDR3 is CASSLTTATGRSGNTIYF. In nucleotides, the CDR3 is TGTGCCAGCAGCTTAACGACCGCAACAGGGCGCTCTGGAAACACCATATATTTT.

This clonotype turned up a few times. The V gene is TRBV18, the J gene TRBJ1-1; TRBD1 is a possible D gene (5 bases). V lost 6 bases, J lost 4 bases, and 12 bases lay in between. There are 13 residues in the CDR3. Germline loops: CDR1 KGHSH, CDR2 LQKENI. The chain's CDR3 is CASSPGLGTEAFF. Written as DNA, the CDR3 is TGTGCCAGCTCTCCAGGGTTGGGCACTGAAGCTTTCTTT.

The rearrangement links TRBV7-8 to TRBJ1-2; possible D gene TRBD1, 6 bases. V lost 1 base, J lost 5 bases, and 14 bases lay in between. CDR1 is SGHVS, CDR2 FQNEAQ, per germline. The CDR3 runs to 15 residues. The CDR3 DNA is TGTGCCAGCAGCTTAGACCCGGGGGGCGCTTATGGCTACACCTTC. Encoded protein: CASSLDPGGAYGYTF. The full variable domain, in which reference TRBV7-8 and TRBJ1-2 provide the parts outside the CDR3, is GAGVSQSPRYKVAKRGQDVALRCDPISGHVSLFWYQQALGQGPEFLTYFQNEAQLDKSGLPSDRFFAERPEGSVSTLKIQRTQQEDSAVYLCASSLDPGGAYGYTFGSGTRLTVV.

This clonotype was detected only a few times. The CDR3 reads CASSLRQGSSGANVLTF. The CDR3 DNA reads as TGTGCCAGCAGCTTAAGGCAGGGTTCCTCTGGGGCCAACGTCCTGACTTTC. The chain links TRBV7-9 to TRBJ2-6, with D perhaps TRBD1 (5 bases). The CDR3 length is 17 residues. V lost 2 bases, J lost 0 bases, and 11 bases lay in between. CDR1 is SEHNR, CDR2 FQNEAQ, per germline (reference sequence).

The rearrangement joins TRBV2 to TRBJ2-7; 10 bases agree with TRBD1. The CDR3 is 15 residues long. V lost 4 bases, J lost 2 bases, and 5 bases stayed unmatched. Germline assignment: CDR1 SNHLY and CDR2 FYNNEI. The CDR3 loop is CASSVGTGVAYEQYF. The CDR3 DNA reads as TGTGCCAGCAGTGTAGGGACAGGGGTGGCCTACGAGCAGTACTTC.

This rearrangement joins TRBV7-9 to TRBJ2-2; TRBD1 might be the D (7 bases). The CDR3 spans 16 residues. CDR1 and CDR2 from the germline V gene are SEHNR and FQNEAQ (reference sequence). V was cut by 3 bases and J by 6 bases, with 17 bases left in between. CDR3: CASSFSGQAGSGELFF. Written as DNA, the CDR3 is TGTGCCAGCAGCTTCTCCGGACAGGCGGGGTCCGGGGAGCTGTTTTTT.

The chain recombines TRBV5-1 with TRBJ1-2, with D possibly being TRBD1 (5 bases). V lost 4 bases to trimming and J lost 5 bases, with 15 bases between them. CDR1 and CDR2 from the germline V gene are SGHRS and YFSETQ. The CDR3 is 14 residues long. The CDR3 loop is CASSEGRMGYGYTF. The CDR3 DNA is TGCGCCAGCAGCGAGGGACGGATGGGGTATGGCTACACCTTC.

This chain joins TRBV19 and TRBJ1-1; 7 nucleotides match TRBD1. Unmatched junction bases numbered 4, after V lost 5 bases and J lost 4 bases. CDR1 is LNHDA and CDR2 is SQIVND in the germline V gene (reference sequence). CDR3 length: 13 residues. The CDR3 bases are TGTGCCAGTAGTCCAACAGGGGTCACTGAAGCTTTCTTT. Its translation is CASSPTGVTEAFF.

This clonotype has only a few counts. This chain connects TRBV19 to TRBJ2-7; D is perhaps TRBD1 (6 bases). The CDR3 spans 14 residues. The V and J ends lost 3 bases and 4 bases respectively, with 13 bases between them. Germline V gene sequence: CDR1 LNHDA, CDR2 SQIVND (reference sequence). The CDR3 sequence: CASSIARGAYEQYF. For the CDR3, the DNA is TGTGCCAGTAGTATTGCCAGGGGAGCTTACGAGCAGTACTTC.

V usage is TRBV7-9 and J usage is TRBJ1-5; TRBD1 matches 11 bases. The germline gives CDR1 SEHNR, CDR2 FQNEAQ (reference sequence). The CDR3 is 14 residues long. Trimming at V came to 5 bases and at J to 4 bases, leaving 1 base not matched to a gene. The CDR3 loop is CASSGQGANQPQHF. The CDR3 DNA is TGTGCCAGCAGCGGACAGGGGGCAAATCAGCCCCAGCATTTT.

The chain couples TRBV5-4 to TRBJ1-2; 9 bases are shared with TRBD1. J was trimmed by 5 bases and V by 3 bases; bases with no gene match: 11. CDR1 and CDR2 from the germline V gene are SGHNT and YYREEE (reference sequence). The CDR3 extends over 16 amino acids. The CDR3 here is CASSSRQGVLGYGYTF. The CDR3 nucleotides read TGTGCCAGCAGCTCGAGACAGGGGGTGTTAGGTTATGGCTACACCTTC. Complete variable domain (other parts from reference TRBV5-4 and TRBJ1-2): ETGVTQSPTHLIKTRGQQVTLRCSSQSGHNTVSWYQQALGQGPQFIFQYYREEENGRGNFPPRFSGLQFPNYSSELNVNALELDDSALYLCASSSRQGVLGYGYTFGSGTRLTVV.

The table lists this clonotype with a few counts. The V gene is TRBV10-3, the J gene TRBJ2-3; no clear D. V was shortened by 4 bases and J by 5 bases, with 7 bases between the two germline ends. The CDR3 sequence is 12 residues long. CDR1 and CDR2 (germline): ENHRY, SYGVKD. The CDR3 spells CAISGLEDTQYF. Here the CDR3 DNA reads TGTGCCATCAGTGGGTTGGAAGATACGCAGTATTTT.

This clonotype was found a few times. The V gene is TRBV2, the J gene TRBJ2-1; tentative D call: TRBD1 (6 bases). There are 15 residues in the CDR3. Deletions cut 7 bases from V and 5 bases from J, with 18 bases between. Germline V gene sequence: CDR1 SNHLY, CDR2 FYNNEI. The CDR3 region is CASTGDRTENNEQFF. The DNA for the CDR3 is TGTGCCAGCACCGGGGATAGGACAGAAAACAATGAGCAGTTCTTC.

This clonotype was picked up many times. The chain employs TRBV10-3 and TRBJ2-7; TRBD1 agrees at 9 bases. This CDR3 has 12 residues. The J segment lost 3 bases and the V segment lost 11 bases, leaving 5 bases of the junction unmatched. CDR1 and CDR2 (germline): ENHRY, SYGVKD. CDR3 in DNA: TGTGCCGTTAGGGGACAGGGCTACGAGCAGTACTTC. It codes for CAVRGQGYEQYF.

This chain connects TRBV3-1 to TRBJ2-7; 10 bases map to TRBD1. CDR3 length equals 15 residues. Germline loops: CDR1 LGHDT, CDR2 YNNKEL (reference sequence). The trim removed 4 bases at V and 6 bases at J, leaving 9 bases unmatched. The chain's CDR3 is CASSRVGTGEGEQYF. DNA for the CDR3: TGTGCCAGCAGCCGCGTGGGGACAGGGGAAGGCGAGCAGTACTTC.

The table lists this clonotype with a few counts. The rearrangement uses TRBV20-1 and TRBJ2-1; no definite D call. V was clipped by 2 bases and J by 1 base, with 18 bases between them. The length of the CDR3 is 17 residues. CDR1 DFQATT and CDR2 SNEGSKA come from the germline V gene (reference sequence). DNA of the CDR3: TGCAGTGCTAGAAACAGCTACTCGAGCCGATCCTACAATGAGCAGTTCTTC. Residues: CSARNSYSSRSYNEQFF.

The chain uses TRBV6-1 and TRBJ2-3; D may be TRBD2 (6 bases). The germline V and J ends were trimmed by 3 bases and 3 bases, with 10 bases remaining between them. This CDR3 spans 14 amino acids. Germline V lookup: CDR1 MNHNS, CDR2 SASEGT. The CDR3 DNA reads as TGTGCCAGCAGTGACGGGGGAGGAACAGATACGCAGTATTTT. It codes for CASSDGGGTDTQYF.

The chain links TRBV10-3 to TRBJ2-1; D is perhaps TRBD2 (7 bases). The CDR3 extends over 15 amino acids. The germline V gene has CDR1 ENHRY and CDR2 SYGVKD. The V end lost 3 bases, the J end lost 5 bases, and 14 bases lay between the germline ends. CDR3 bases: TGTGCCATCAGTGATTGGGGGGGGGCCCACAATGAGCAGTTCTTC. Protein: CAISDWGGAHNEQFF.

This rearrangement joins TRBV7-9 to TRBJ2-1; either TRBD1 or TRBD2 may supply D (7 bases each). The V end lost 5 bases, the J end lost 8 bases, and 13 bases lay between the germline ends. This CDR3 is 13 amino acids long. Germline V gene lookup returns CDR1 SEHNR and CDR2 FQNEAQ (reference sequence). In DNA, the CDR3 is TGTGCCAGCAGCCCCCCAGGGGGGGATGAGCAGTTCTTC. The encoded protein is CASSPPGGDEQFF.

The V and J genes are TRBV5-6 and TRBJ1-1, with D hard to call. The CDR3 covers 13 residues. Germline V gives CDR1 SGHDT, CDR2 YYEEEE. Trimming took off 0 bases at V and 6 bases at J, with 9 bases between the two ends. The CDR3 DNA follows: TGTGCCAGCAGCTTGGATGTCTTCGCTGAAGCTTTCTTT. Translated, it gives CASSLDVFAEAFF.

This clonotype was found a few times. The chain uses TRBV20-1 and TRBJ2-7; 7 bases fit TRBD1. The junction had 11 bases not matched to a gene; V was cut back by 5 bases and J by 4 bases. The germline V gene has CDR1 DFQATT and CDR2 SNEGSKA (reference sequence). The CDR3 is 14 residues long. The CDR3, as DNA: TGCAGTGCTCCAGACCGGGACAGACTTTACGAGCAGTACTTC. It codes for CSAPDRDRLYEQYF.

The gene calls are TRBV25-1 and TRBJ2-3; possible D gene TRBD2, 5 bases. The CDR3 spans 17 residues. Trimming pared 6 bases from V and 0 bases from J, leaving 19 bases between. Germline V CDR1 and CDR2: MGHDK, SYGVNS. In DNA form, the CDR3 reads TGTGCCAGCAGAGAACCATGGGAGCTGGGTAGCACAGATACGCAGTATTTT. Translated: CASREPWELGSTDTQYF.

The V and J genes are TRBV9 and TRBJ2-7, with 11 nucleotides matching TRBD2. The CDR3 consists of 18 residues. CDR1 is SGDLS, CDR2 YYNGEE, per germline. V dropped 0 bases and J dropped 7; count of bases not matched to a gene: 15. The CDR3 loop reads CASSVGKGTSGILGEQYF. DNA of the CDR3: TGTGCCAGCAGCGTAGGTAAGGGGACTAGCGGAATCCTCGGGGAGCAGTACTTC.

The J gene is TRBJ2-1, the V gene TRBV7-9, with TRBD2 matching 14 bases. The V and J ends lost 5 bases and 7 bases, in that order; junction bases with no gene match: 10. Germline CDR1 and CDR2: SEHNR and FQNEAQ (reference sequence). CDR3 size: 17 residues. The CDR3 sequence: CASSRGATSGRANEQFF. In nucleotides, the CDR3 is TGTGCCAGCAGCCGAGGGGCGACTAGCGGGAGGGCAAATGAGCAGTTCTTC.

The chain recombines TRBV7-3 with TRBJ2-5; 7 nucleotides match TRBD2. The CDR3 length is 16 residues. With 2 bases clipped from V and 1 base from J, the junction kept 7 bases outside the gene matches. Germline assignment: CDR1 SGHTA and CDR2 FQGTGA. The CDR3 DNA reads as TGTGCCAGCAGCTTATCAGGCGGGGGTATCCAAGAGACCCAGTACTTC. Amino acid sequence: CASSLSGGGIQETQYF.

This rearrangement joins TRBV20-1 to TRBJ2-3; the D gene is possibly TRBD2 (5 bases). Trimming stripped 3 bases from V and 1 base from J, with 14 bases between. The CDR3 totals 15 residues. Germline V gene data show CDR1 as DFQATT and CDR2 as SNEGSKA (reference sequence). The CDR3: CSASGPADRTDTQYF. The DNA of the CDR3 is TGCAGTGCTAGTGGGCCAGCGGACCGCACAGATACGCAGTATTTT.

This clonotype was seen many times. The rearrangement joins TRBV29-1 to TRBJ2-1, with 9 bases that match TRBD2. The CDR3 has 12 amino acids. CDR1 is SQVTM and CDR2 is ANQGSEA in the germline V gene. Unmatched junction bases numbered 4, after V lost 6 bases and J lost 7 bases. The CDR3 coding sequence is TGCAGCGTCGGACTAGCGCGGAATGAGCAGTTCTTC. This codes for CSVGLARNEQFF.